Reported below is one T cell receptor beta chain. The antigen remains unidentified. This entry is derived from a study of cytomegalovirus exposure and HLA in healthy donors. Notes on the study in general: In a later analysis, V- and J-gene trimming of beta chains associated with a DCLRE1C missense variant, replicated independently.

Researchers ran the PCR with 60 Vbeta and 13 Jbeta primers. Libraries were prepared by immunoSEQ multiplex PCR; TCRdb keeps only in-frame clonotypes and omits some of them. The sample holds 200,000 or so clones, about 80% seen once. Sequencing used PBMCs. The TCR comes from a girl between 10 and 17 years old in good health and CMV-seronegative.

The CDR3 spells CASSQDSGRARNEQFF. The CDR3, as DNA: TGTGCCAGCAGCCAAGATAGCGGGAGGGCCCGGAATGAGCAGTTCTTC. The V gene is TRBV14, the J gene TRBJ2-1, with TRBD2 matching over 11 bases. The CDR3 runs to 16 residues. Germline values: CDR1 SGHDN, CDR2 FVKESK. Trimming at V came to 0 bases and at J to 7 bases, leaving 5 bases not matched to a gene.